Below are 32 T cell receptor beta chains sequenced from a single sample in a study of long-term antiretroviral therapy in people with HIV. Sequencing relied on immunoSEQ assay v3.0, run at survey level. Using immunoSEQ multiplex PCR, the repertoire was profiled, and TCRdb retains in-frame clones only, with some absent. The data show roughly 30,000 clones, 90% to 95% seen once. Sequences were derived from unsorted PBMCs, sampled more than 6 years after starting antiretroviral therapy. The receptors stem from a man aged 30-40 years with HIV.

The rearrangement joins TRBV7-2 to TRBJ2-1; D may be TRBD2 (5 bases). Trimming removed 1 base at V and 7 bases at J, with 11 bases between. The CDR3 is 14 amino acids. Germline assignment: CDR1 SGHTA and CDR2 FQGNSA. CDR3 in amino acids: CASSLGTHSNEQFF. The DNA for the CDR3 is TGTGCCAGCAGCTTAGGGACTCACTCTAATGAGCAGTTCTTC.

CDR3 nucleotide sequence: TGTGCCAGCAGCCCGAACACTGAAGCTTTCTTT. Encoded protein: CASSPNTEAFF. The V call is TRBV9, the J call TRBJ1-1; D ambiguous. Germline V gives CDR1 SGDLS, CDR2 YYNGEE. This CDR3 has 11 amino acids. V was shortened by 4 bases and J by 1 base, with 2 bases between the two germline ends.

This chain connects TRBV9 to TRBJ2-1; D call uncertain. The germline V gene encodes CDR1 SGDLS and CDR2 YYNGEE. V lost 0 bases to trimming and J lost 4 bases, with 5 bases between them. The CDR3 runs to 13 residues. CDR3 in DNA: TGTGCCAGCAGCGTAGGCGTATACAATGAGCAGTTCTTC. Amino acid sequence: CASSVGVYNEQFF.

The V call is TRBV5-6, the J call TRBJ2-1; no clear D. The CDR3 spans 11 residues. Between the trimmed V and J ends, which lost 4 bases and 10 bases, there was a span of 9 bases. CDR1 SGHDT and CDR2 YYEEEE come from the germline V gene. CDR3 bases: TGTGCCAGCAGCGAAACACGGGAGCAGTTCTTC. Translated, it gives CASSETREQFF.

The chain combines TRBV7-9 with TRBJ2-1; D remains unclear. The CDR3 is made up of 13 amino acids. Trimming stripped 6 bases from V and 8 bases from J, with 14 bases between. From germline, CDR1 is SEHNR and CDR2 FQNEAQ (reference sequence). The chain's CDR3 is CASRPLTSDEQFF. The CDR3 bases are TGTGCCAGCAGACCCTTGACAAGCGATGAGCAGTTCTTC.

The chain is built from TRBV27 and TRBJ2-1, with D possibly matching TRBD2 (6 bases). Germline V gene sequence: CDR1 MNHEY, CDR2 SMNVEV (reference sequence). V lost 2 bases, J lost 5 bases, and 7 bases lay in between. This CDR3 comprises 13 residues. CDR3 coding DNA: TGTGCCAGCAGTTTAGGGAGGCACAATGAGCAGTTCTTC. Protein product: CASSLGRHNEQFF.

About this clone itself: Relative to the germline gene, one junction end is altered; a read error may explain this. The chain is built from TRBV2 and TRBJ2-3; 8 bases align to TRBD2. The CDR3 consists of 15 residues. Germline assignment: CDR1 SNHLY and CDR2 FYNNEI. CDR3 loop: CASREERGNTDTQYF. The CDR3 coding sequence is TGTGCCAGCAGGGAAGAGCGGGGGAACACAGATACGCAGTATTTT.

The rearrangement uses TRBV27 and TRBJ2-3; D gene unclear. This CDR3 contains 12 residues. Germline V gene data show CDR1 as MNHEY and CDR2 as SMNVEV (reference sequence). The V end lost 3 bases, the J end lost 6 bases, and 7 bases lay between the germline ends. This CDR3 is CASSFGLDTQYF. Here the CDR3 DNA reads TGTGCCAGCAGTTTTGGGCTGGATACGCAGTATTTT.

The V call is TRBV6-5, the J call TRBJ2-7; weak D call: TRBD2 (7 bases). The germline V and J ends were trimmed by 0 bases and 5 bases, with 11 bases remaining between them. Germline CDR1 is MNHEY and CDR2 is SVGAGI. CDR3 length equals 14 residues. In DNA form, the CDR3 reads TGTGCCAGCAGTTACTCTCGGGGGGCCCACGAGCAGTACTTC. Its protein is CASSYSRGAHEQYF.

The CDR3 coding sequence is TGTGCCAGCAGTGAGCAGGGGGTATTGGCAGATACGCAGTATTTT. Protein product: CASSEQGVLADTQYF. V and J are TRBV6-1 and TRBJ2-3; 7 positions agree with TRBD1. After removal of 3 bases from V and 4 bases from J, the junction contained 7 bases not matched to a gene. The CDR3 is made up of 15 amino acids. Germline CDR1 and CDR2: MNHNS and SASEGT.

This chain uses TRBV5-1 with TRBJ2-3; TRBD1 matches 11 bases. Germline CDR1 is SGHRS and CDR2 is YFSETQ. The V and J ends lost 3 bases and 3 bases, in that order; junction bases with no gene match: 6. The length of the CDR3 is 16 residues. CDR3 amino acids: CASSSIGQGATDTQYF. Here the CDR3 DNA reads TGCGCCAGCAGCTCTATTGGACAGGGGGCAACAGATACGCAGTATTTT.

This chain links TRBV6-1 with TRBJ2-3, with a tentative D call TRBD2 (6 bases). V gave up 3 bases and J gave up 4 bases, with 11 bases separating them. The length of the CDR3 is 14 residues. The V gene's germline CDR1 is MNHNS and CDR2 SASEGT. CDR3 coding DNA: TGTGCCAGCAGTGACCCGGGAGAAGCAGATACGCAGTATTTT. It encodes CASSDPGEADTQYF.

The V gene is TRBV5-4, the J gene TRBJ1-2; no clear D. From germline, CDR1 is SGHNT and CDR2 YYREEE (reference sequence). This CDR3 comprises 15 residues. Trimming stripped 5 bases from V and 2 bases from J, with 16 bases between. This chain's CDR3 is CASSGLETFNYGYTF. In DNA form, the CDR3 reads TGTGCCAGCAGTGGGTTAGAGACCTTCAACTATGGCTACACCTTC.

The chain employs TRBV5-6 and TRBJ2-3; perhaps D is TRBD1 or TRBD2 (5 bases each). The CDR3 sequence is 15 residues long. CDR1 and CDR2 (germline): SGHDT, YYEEEE. V lost 3 bases, J lost 4 bases, and 15 bases lay in between. The CDR3 bases are TGTGCCAGCAGCTCTACCTTCGGGGCCGCAGATACGCAGTATTTT. The encoded protein is CASSSTFGAADTQYF.

This chain uses TRBV4-1 with TRBJ2-2, with D perhaps TRBD1 or TRBD2 (5 bases each). V was pared by 0 bases and J by 7 bases, with 15 bases between. Germline values: CDR1 MGHRA, CDR2 YSYEKL. CDR3 length equals 16 residues. The CDR3 loop reads CASSQDMWEQGGELFF. In DNA, the CDR3 is TGCGCCAGCAGCCAAGATATGTGGGAGCAGGGCGGGGAGCTGTTTTTT.

The gene calls are TRBV18 and TRBJ2-7; the D is unclear. The germline V gene encodes CDR1 KGHSH and CDR2 LQKENI. V was pared by 2 bases and J by 0 bases, with 8 bases between. The CDR3 is made up of 14 amino acids. Written as DNA, the CDR3 is TGTGCCAGCTCACCAGCGCGTTCCTCCTACGAGCAGTACTTC. The encoded protein is CASSPARSSYEQYF.

The V call is TRBV27, the J call TRBJ2-7; TRBD2 matches at 12 bases. Germline values: CDR1 MNHEY, CDR2 SMNVEV (reference sequence). V dropped 5 bases and J dropped 7; count of bases not matched to a gene: 15. This CDR3 contains 17 residues. Written as DNA, the CDR3 is TGTGCCAGCAGTGGGGGGCTAGCGGGAGGGCCGCGGGGGGAGCAGTACTTC. Translation gives CASSGGLAGGPRGEQYF.

The chain is built from TRBV10-3 and TRBJ2-5; 10 nucleotides line up with TRBD1. V lost 5 bases, J lost 5 bases, and 5 bases stayed unmatched. The length of the CDR3 is 14 residues. Germline V gene sequence: CDR1 ENHRY, CDR2 SYGVKD. The DNA of the CDR3 is TGTGCCATCAGTCCGGACAGGGGGAAGGAGACCCAGTACTTC. Protein sequence: CAISPDRGKETQYF.

The chain recombines TRBV11-2 with TRBJ2-5; 8 bases match TRBD1. The CDR3 is made up of 13 amino acids. The germline V gene encodes CDR1 SGHAT and CDR2 FQNNGV. V was pared by 6 bases and J by 4 bases, with 4 bases of the junction left unmatched. Here the CDR3 reads CASRGQGGETQYF. The CDR3 DNA reads TGTGCCAGCAGAGGACAGGGTGGAGAGACCCAGTACTTC.

The gene calls are TRBV28 and TRBJ1-2, with TRBD1 matching over 9 bases. Germline-derived CDR1 and CDR2 are MDHEN and SYDVKM. The CDR3 is 15 amino acids. Trimming cost V 2 bases and J 4 bases; bases outside gene matches: 5. CDR3 residues: CASSLPGQGPYGYTF. The CDR3 coding sequence is TGTGCCAGCAGTTTACCGGGACAGGGACCCTATGGCTACACCTTC.

This clone has just one count. The genes are TRBV6-5 and TRBJ2-3; no reliable D call. Per germline, CDR1 MNHEY and CDR2 SVGAGI. CDR3 length equals 13 residues. Trimming cost V 5 bases and J 3 bases, with 9 bases left between them. The CDR3 region is CASSHQITDTQYF. CDR3 nucleotide sequence: TGTGCCAGCAGTCACCAAATTACAGATACGCAGTATTTT.

The chain recombines TRBV9 with TRBJ1-3; possibly TRBD1 for D (5 bases). The CDR3 is made up of 15 amino acids. Deletions cut 1 base from V and 0 bases from J, with 8 bases between. Germline CDR1 reads SGDLS; CDR2 reads YYNGEE. CDR3 protein: CASSVQGFSGNTIYF. The DNA for the CDR3 is TGTGCCAGCAGCGTACAGGGATTCTCTGGAAACACCATATATTTT.

V is TRBV6-6 and J is TRBJ2-3, with 8 bases lining up with TRBD2. CDR3 length equals 15 residues. The ends lost 0 bases at V and 3 bases at J; junction bases unmatched: 2. Germline V gives CDR1 MNHNY, CDR2 SVGAGI (reference sequence). The CDR3 DNA follows: TGTGCCAGCAGTTACTCTGGCGGGAGGACAGATACGCAGTATTTT. The encoded protein is CASSYSGGRTDTQYF.

J is TRBJ1-1 and V is TRBV9; D unclear. The CDR3 is 14 residues long. Trimming left V 0 bases short and J 1 base short, with 7 bases between. From germline, CDR1 is SGDLS and CDR2 YYNGEE. This chain's CDR3 is CASSVGKGNTEAFF. CDR3 sequence (DNA): TGTGCCAGCAGCGTAGGGAAAGGGAACACTGAAGCTTTCTTT.

The chain joins TRBV10-2 to TRBJ1-5, with a tentative D call TRBD1 (5 bases). Germline CDR1 WSHSY, CDR2 SAAADI. The CDR3 has 13 amino acids. Trimming pared 6 bases from V and 3 bases from J, leaving 9 bases between. The DNA for the CDR3 is TGCGCCAGCAGCTCGACAGCCAATCAGCCCCAGCATTTT. It is translated as CASSSTANQPQHF.

This chain uses TRBV13 with TRBJ2-3; D is uncertain. Per the germline V gene, CDR1 is PRHDT and CDR2 is FYEKMQ (reference sequence). The length of the CDR3 is 15 residues. Trimming stripped 1 base from V and 4 bases from J, with 12 bases between. CDR3 residues: CASSLEPRGPDTQYF. DNA of the CDR3: TGTGCCAGCAGCTTAGAACCTCGAGGACCAGATACGCAGTATTTT.

The chain carries TRBV11-2 and TRBJ2-3; 10 nucleotides agree with TRBD2. Trimming took 0 bases from V and 4 from J; bases not matched to a gene: 10. The CDR3 contains 18 residues. Looked up from germline, CDR1 is SGHAT and CDR2 is FQNNGV. CDR3 region: CASSLEWVAGGRADTQYF. CDR3 in DNA: TGTGCCAGCAGCTTAGAGTGGGTAGCGGGAGGTCGTGCAGATACGCAGTATTTT.

V usage is TRBV4-2 and J usage is TRBJ2-7, with 13 bases that match TRBD2. The CDR3 contains 17 residues. The germline gives CDR1 LGHNA, CDR2 YNFKEQ. The V segment lost 0 bases and the J segment 3 bases; nucleotides outside the gene matches: 5. The CDR3 coding sequence is TGTGCCAGCAGCCAAGATCCCCGACTAGCGGGGGGCTACGAGCAGTACTTC. This gives the protein CASSQDPRLAGGYEQYF.

V usage is TRBV10-1 and J usage is TRBJ2-5, with a weak D call TRBD1 (6 bases). The germline V gene has CDR1 WNHNN and CDR2 SYGVQD (reference sequence). The ends were cut back, 8 bases at V and 1 base at J, with 14 bases in the middle. The CDR3 has 14 amino acids. The CDR3 sequence is CASATGMTQETQYF. For the CDR3, the DNA is TGCGCCAGCGCGACAGGAATGACCCAAGAGACCCAGTACTTC.

J is TRBJ2-1 and V is TRBV7-2, with 7 bases identical to TRBD2. The germline CDR1 and CDR2 sequences are SGHTA and FQGNSA. This CDR3 has 18 amino acids. Trimming at V came to 6 bases and at J to 2 bases, leaving 16 bases not matched to a gene. The CDR3 region is CASRGGTTGTGTYNEQFF. The CDR3 nucleotides read TGTGCCAGCAGGGGGGGGACGACCGGGACGGGAACCTACAATGAGCAGTTCTTC. The full variable domain, with the rest looked up from reference TRBV7-2 and TRBJ2-1, is GAGVSQSPSNKVTEKGKDVELRCDPISGHTALYWYRQSLGQGLEFLIYFQGNSAPDKSGLPSDRFSAERTGGSVSTLTIQRTQQEDSAVYLCASRGGTTGTGTYNEQFFGPGTRLTVL.

The gene calls are TRBV9 and TRBJ2-1; 10 positions match TRBD1. The V and J ends lost 3 bases and 4 bases, in that order; junction bases with no gene match: 1. CDR3 length equals 14 residues. Germline loops: CDR1 SGDLS, CDR2 YYNGEE. The DNA of the CDR3 is TGTGCCAGCAGCGCGGGACAGGGGTACAATGAGCAGTTCTTC. It is translated as CASSAGQGYNEQFF.

The chain is built from TRBV10-1 and TRBJ2-3; no clear D gene. Germline V gives CDR1 WNHNN, CDR2 SYGVQD (reference sequence). V dropped 4 bases and J dropped 2 bases, with 7 bases sitting between them. The CDR3 extends over 13 amino acids. The CDR3 here is CASSAKITDTQYF. Written as DNA, the CDR3 is TGCGCCAGCAGTGCAAAGATCACAGATACGCAGTATTTT.